This T cell receptor beta chain is from a study of control samples from healthy donors and cancer patients (dated by TCRdb to 2018 to 2020). Worth noting for this clone: Its cognate antigen has yet to be identified. No qualities accompany the bases; no much larger clone lies one base away.

The method was the immunoSEQ multiplex PCR assay. The table comes from immuneACCESS by way of TCRdb, which keeps in-frame sequences with V and J called. Part of the clones is missing from these tables; in studies checked, under half for an unresolved V gene and the rest for unknown reasons. The sample contains 110,000 or so clones, more than 85% of them found a single time. 17% of the sample is in the top ten clones. Sequenced sample: blood. The sequence derives from a woman aged 45-60 years in good health.

The nucleotides read TGTGCCAGCAGTTACTACCTGGGACTCTCTGGAAACACCATATATTTT. Translated, it gives CASSYYLGLSGNTIYF. Recombination linked TRBV6-5 to TRBJ1-3; possibly the D gene is TRBD1, per 5 matching bases. Trimming takes 1 base from V and 0 bases from J, and the germline ends sit 10 bases apart. The germline V gene provides CDR1 MNHEY and CDR2 SVGAGI. Including the terminal cysteine and phenylalanine, the CDR3 comprises 16 residues. The kept DNA is CDR3 alone, 48 bases in frame from the first base.